This T cell receptor (beta chain) was recorded in a study of T cell repertoires in cytomegalovirus infection. Looking at the study overall: Both a matching HLA type and CMV infection were indicated by public TCR beta signatures. Notes on the study in general: CMV-specific TCR beta clonotypes restricted by HLA-C were the ones dominating the ex vivo response.

TCRdb passed the reads through MiXCR, listing each CDR3 protein once. The sample holds roughly 500,000 distinct CDR3 sequences, about 44% seen once. About this clonotype: Its antigen is undetermined.

The germline V gene encodes CDR1 MNHEY and CDR2 SMNVEV (reference sequence). The V and J ends lost 0 bases and 0 bases respectively, with 9 bases between them. The CDR3 loop spans 17 amino acids. J is TRBJ2-6 and V is TRBV27; a weak D match, TRBD2 (5 bases). Sequencing used cultured PBMCs, obtained from culture after CMV antigen stimulation. This clonotype was sampled from a human donor in good health (CMV status not recorded). Some clones in this sample may be carry-over from other donors' samples. The CDR3 loop is CASSLSRASSGANVLTF. The CDR3, as DNA: TGTGCCAGCAGTTTATCGAGGGCCAGCTCTGGGGCCAACGTCCTGACTTTC.